Following are 11 T cell receptor beta chains from one sample sequenced in a study of T cells in localized non-small cell lung cancer. Data came from immunoSEQ multiplex PCR; TCRdb stores just in-frame clones and leaves some out. Seen here are about 2,500 clones, roughly a fifth observed once, and the top ten hold more than 9%. The specimen was normal lung tissue next to the tumor, collected before any cancer treatment. These receptors came from a male donor at least 60 years old with stage I squamous cell lung carcinoma.

This chain connects TRBV30 to TRBJ1-6; D possibly corresponds to TRBD1 (5 bases). CDR1 and CDR2 from the germline V gene are GTSNPN and SVGIG (reference sequence). The V and J ends lost 4 bases and 2 bases respectively, with 6 bases between them. This CDR3 is built from 13 residues. The CDR3 nucleotides are TGTGCCTGGATGACAGCCTATAATTCACCCCTCCACTTT. Its translation is CAWMTAYNSPLHF.

This clone is classed as medium-sized. V is TRBV11-3 and J is TRBJ2-7; 7 bases map to TRBD1. CDR1 SGHNT and CDR2 YENEEA come from the germline V gene. V lost 8 bases, J lost 3 bases, and 10 bases stayed unmatched. The CDR3 is 14 residues long. The chain's CDR3 is CASRPQTGSYEQYF. As DNA, the CDR3 is TGTGCCAGCCGGCCCCAGACAGGGAGCTACGAGCAGTACTTC.

This clone was seen a handful of times. This rearrangement joins TRBV9 to TRBJ2-2; D gene ambiguous. Per the germline V gene, CDR1 is SGDLS and CDR2 is YYNGEE. This CDR3 spans 15 amino acids. Trimming removed 0 bases from V and 1 base from J, with 7 bases in between. The CDR3 loop is CASSVVPENTGELFF. The CDR3 DNA follows: TGTGCCAGCAGCGTAGTCCCGGAGAACACCGGGGAGCTGTTTTTT. The whole variable domain, remainder taken from reference TRBV9 and TRBJ2-2, is DSGVTQTPKHLITATGQRVTLRCSPRSGDLSVYWYQQSLDQGLQFLIQYYNGEERAKGNILERFSAQQFPDLHSELNLSSLELGDSALYFCASSVVPENTGELFFGEGSRLTVL.

This clone was seen more than once but under ten times. The gene calls are TRBV6-8 and TRBJ2-7; 10 bases match TRBD1. V shed 6 bases, J shed 2 bases, and the junction held 7 bases outside the gene matches. The germline V gene encodes CDR1 MNHGY and CDR2 SAAAGT. There are 15 residues in the CDR3. The CDR3 DNA is TGTGCCAGCAGCGGGGGACAGGGGATTACCTACGAGCAGTACTTC. This gives the protein CASSGGQGITYEQYF.

This clone qualifies as medium-sized. The V call is TRBV11-3, the J call TRBJ1-5; D call uncertain. V was shortened by 1 base and J by 3 bases, with 19 bases between the two germline ends. Germline V gene lookup returns CDR1 SGHNT and CDR2 YENEEA. CDR3 length equals 18 residues. This CDR3 is CASSLGVIGQATNQPQHF. The CDR3 nucleotides read TGTGCCAGCAGCTTAGGGGTAATAGGGCAGGCCACCAATCAGCCCCAGCATTTT.

There are a few counts of this clone. The rearrangement uses TRBV15 and TRBJ2-6; no reliable D call. Germline CDR1 reads LNHNV; CDR2 reads YYDKDF (reference sequence). V lost 4 bases to trimming and J lost 1 base, with 5 bases between them. The CDR3 totals 14 residues. CDR3 loop: CATSIPSGANVLTF. Here the CDR3 DNA reads TGTGCCACCAGCATCCCGTCTGGGGCCAACGTCCTGACTTTC.

This clone was observed a handful of times. The chain combines TRBV5-1 with TRBJ2-5; no reliable D call. From germline, CDR1 is SGHRS and CDR2 YFSETQ. Trimming left V 4 bases short and J 2 bases short, with 15 bases between. The CDR3 covers 15 residues. The CDR3 DNA is TGCGCCAGCAGCCCCGGGCCGGGCGGACAAGAGACCCAGTACTTC. The encoded protein is CASSPGPGGQETQYF.

The chain has TRBV6-8 and TRBJ2-2, with D unresolved. Looked up from germline, CDR1 is MNHGY and CDR2 is SAAAGT. V lost 0 bases to trimming and J lost 8 bases, with 4 bases between them. The CDR3 length is 12 residues. The CDR3, as DNA: TGTGCCAGCAGTTACTCCGAAGGGGAGCTGTTTTTT. Amino acids: CASSYSEGELFF.

This clone has just a few counts. The rearrangement joins TRBV11-3 to TRBJ2-3; 10 positions agree with TRBD2. The CDR3 has 16 residues. CDR1 SGHNT and CDR2 YENEEA come from the germline V gene. Trimming cost V 1 base and J 5 bases; bases outside gene matches: 6. CDR3 residues: CASSLVSGRSVDTQYF. CDR3 coding DNA: TGTGCCAGCAGCTTAGTTAGCGGGAGGTCGGTAGATACGCAGTATTTT.

The chain recombines TRBV19 with TRBJ2-6, with TRBD1 matching 7 bases. The junction had 10 bases not matched to a gene; V was cut back by 5 bases and J by 0 bases. The CDR3 is 18 residues long. Per the germline V gene, CDR1 is LNHDA and CDR2 is SQIVND (reference sequence). The DNA of the CDR3 is TGTGCCAGTAGTGTCCGGGACAGCGTAAGCTCTGGGGCCAACGTCCTGACTTTC. Translation gives CASSVRDSVSSGANVLTF.

This clone has only a few counts. The chain recombines TRBV6-8 with TRBJ1-4, with a possible D match to TRBD1 (6 bases). The germline gives CDR1 MNHGY, CDR2 SAAAGT. V lost 10 bases and J lost 0, with 9 bases in between. The CDR3 totals 13 residues. This chain's CDR3 is CAIRGSTNEKLFF. CDR3 nucleotide sequence: TGTGCCATCAGGGGCTCAACTAATGAAAAACTGTTTTTT.